These 19 T cell receptor beta chains originate from one sample sequenced in a study of T cells in Graves' hyperthyroidism and ophthalmopathy. Amplification targeted TCR beta CDR3 regions from RNA transcripts. HTBI primers were employed in a first-round RT-PCR of the TCR CDR3. MiXCR, run by TCRdb on the multiplex PCR reads, gives a single entry per CDR3 protein. The data contain 450,000 to 500,000 distinct CDR3 sequences, less than 25% of them singletons. The sample consisted of blood. Source of these receptors: an older woman with Graves' ophthalmopathy.

This clonotype has just a few counts. The CDR3 bases are TGTGCCAGCAGTGAAGTGGCAGGACATAATCAGCCCCAGCATTTT. Translation: CASSEVAGHNQPQHF. The chain uses TRBV2 and TRBJ1-5; TRBD1 might be the D (5 bases). The V gene lost 1 base and the J gene lost 4 bases, with 11 bases spanning the gap. This CDR3 has 15 amino acids. From germline, CDR1 is SNHLY and CDR2 FYNNEI.

The chain links TRBV29-1 to TRBJ2-5; no clear D gene. V was cut by 1 base and J by 7 bases, with 10 bases left in between. The CDR3 contains 12 residues. In germline, CDR1 is SQVTM, CDR2 ANQGSEA. The CDR3 DNA reads as TGCAGCGTTGAAGGGGGTTTTGGGACCCAGTACTTC. Translating gives CSVEGGFGTQYF.

This clonotype occurred many times. This chain uses TRBV2 with TRBJ1-4; 9 bases fit TRBD1. Germline lookup yields CDR1 SNHLY and CDR2 FYNNEI. V shed 5 bases, J shed 8 bases, and the junction held 9 bases outside the gene matches. This CDR3 has 15 residues. The CDR3 DNA follows: TGTGCCAGCAGTCCCTGGGACAGGGCCGTGGAAAAACTGTTTTTT. Its protein is CASSPWDRAVEKLFF. Combining the CDR3 with reference TRBV2 and TRBJ1-4 gives the whole variable domain EPEVTQTPSHQVTQMGQEVILRCVPISNHLYFYWYRQILGQKVEFLVSFYNNEISEKSEIFDDQFSVERPDGSNFTLKIRSTKLEDSAMYFCASSPWDRAVEKLFFGSGTQLSVL.

In its sample, this clonotype was seen many times. The chain has TRBV27 and TRBJ1-1; a weak D match, TRBD1 (6 bases). Trimming left V 0 bases short and J 0 bases short, with 14 bases between. CDR3 length: 17 amino acids. Germline V lookup: CDR1 MNHEY, CDR2 SMNVEV (reference sequence). This chain's CDR3 is CASSLSRGQGMNTEAFF. The CDR3 bases are TGTGCCAGCAGTTTATCGAGAGGGCAGGGGATGAACACTGAAGCTTTCTTT.

The rearrangement joins TRBV6-1 to TRBJ1-1; D gene uncertain. The V gene's germline CDR1 is MNHNS and CDR2 SASEGT. This CDR3 contains 14 residues. The V and J ends lost 7 bases and 0 bases respectively, with 12 bases between them. The CDR3 spells CASTLDGMNTEAFF. The CDR3 DNA reads TGTGCCAGCACCCTCGACGGAATGAACACTGAAGCTTTCTTT.

This clonotype was seen ten or more times. The chain uses TRBV3-1 and TRBJ1-1, with D perhaps matching TRBD1 (5 bases). In germline, CDR1 is LGHDT, CDR2 YNNKEL (reference sequence). V gave up 5 bases and J gave up 5 bases, with 12 bases separating them. The CDR3 has 13 amino acids. Written as DNA, the CDR3 is TGTGCCAGCAGCTTCGGGGCTGGGACTGAAGCTTTCTTT. Amino acids: CASSFGAGTEAFF. Drawing the rest from reference TRBV3-1 and TRBJ1-1, the complete variable domain is DTAVSQTPKYLVTQMGNDKSIKCEQNLGHDTMYWYKQDSKKFLKIMFSYNNKELIINETVPNRFSPKSPDKAHLNLHINSLELGDSAVYFCASSFGAGTEAFFGQGTRLTVV.

The table lists this clonotype with many counts. This chain connects TRBV7-2 to TRBJ1-1, with TRBD1 identical over 11 bases. V lost 5 bases, J lost 5 bases, and 7 bases stayed unmatched. Germline V gene sequence: CDR1 SGHTA, CDR2 FQGNSA. The CDR3 extends over 15 amino acids. The CDR3, as DNA: TGTGCCAGCAGCCCGGAGGGACAGGGGGTAACTGAAGCTTTCTTT. Protein: CASSPEGQGVTEAFF.

The CDR3 DNA reads as TGTGCCAGCAGCTTTTCGCACCACCTCGGGCAGGACGACTCTGGCTACACCTTC. Protein sequence: CASSFSHHLGQDDSGYTF. This rearrangement joins TRBV11-2 to TRBJ1-2, with D uncertain. The germline CDR1 and CDR2 sequences are SGHAT and FQNNGV. The germline V and J ends were trimmed by 3 bases and 7 bases, with 27 bases remaining between them. The CDR3 totals 18 residues.

This clonotype was seen at least ten times. The chain uses TRBV28 and TRBJ1-1, with 8 bases fitting TRBD1. The CDR3 extends over 14 amino acids. Germline-derived CDR1 and CDR2 are MDHEN and SYDVKM. V dropped 5 bases and J dropped 3; count of bases not matched to a gene: 5. The CDR3 DNA sequence: TGTGCCAGCAGTAACTCAGGGGGCTACACTGAAGCTTTCTTT. This encodes CASSNSGGYTEAFF. The full variable domain, completed using reference TRBV28 and TRBJ1-1, is DVKVTQSSRYLVKRTGEKVFLECVQDMDHENMFWYRQDPGLGLRLIYFSYDVKMKEKGDIPEGYSVSREKKERFSLILESASTNQTSMYLCASSNSGGYTEAFFGQGTRLTVV.

In DNA, the CDR3 is TGTGCCAGCAGCCAAACCCGACAGATAACCTACGAGCAGTACTTC. Translated, it gives CASSQTRQITYEQYF. V is TRBV3-1 and J is TRBJ2-7; tentatively, D is TRBD1 (5 bases). The germline CDR1 and CDR2 sequences are LGHDT and YNNKEL (reference sequence). The CDR3 loop spans 15 amino acids. V gave up 2 bases and J gave up 2 bases, with 13 bases separating them.

The chain is built from TRBV12-3 or TRBV12-4 and TRBJ2-1; weak D call: TRBD2 (6 bases). CDR3 length equals 14 residues. V shed 8 bases and J shed 9 bases, with 20 bases lying between them. The CDR3 nucleotides read TGTGCCAGCGCCGGAGGGCCTTCTGTCAGTGAGCAGTTCTTC. Protein sequence: CASAGGPSVSEQFF.

CDR3 sequence: CASRPTSNEKLFF. The CDR3 DNA reads as TGTGCCAGCAGGCCGACCAGTAATGAAAAACTGTTTTTT. This sequence joins TRBV6-1 and TRBJ1-4; D is unclear. Germline lookup yields CDR1 MNHNS and CDR2 SASEGT. The length of the CDR3 is 13 residues. The V end was cut by 6 bases, the J end by 4 bases, with 9 bases between.

This clonotype was counted only a few times. The genes are TRBV6-1 and TRBJ1-1, with D maybe TRBD1 (5 bases). Germline values: CDR1 MNHNS, CDR2 SASEGT. This CDR3 spans 13 amino acids. V lost 6 bases, J lost 2 bases, and 10 bases lay in between. The CDR3, as DNA: TGTGCCAGCAGGCCGGGACCCAACACTGAAGCTTTCTTT. This encodes CASRPGPNTEAFF.

In this sample, this clonotype turned up many times. This chain joins TRBV3-1 and TRBJ2-1; D is uncertain. The CDR3 is 16 residues long. V was pared by 0 bases and J by 5 bases, with 14 bases between. The V gene's germline CDR1 is LGHDT and CDR2 YNNKEL (reference sequence). The CDR3 DNA reads as TGTGCCAGCAGCCAAGACAGGACCCATACTGACAATGAGCAGTTCTTC. Translating gives CASSQDRTHTDNEQFF.

DNA for the CDR3: TGCGCCAGCAGCTCGCAGGAGATGGGGCACACAGATACGCAGTATTTT. It yields the protein CASSSQEMGHTDTQYF. The V and J genes are TRBV5-1 and TRBJ2-3, with D possibly TRBD1 on 5 matching bases. V lost 3 bases and J lost 2, with 16 bases in between. Germline CDR1 reads SGHRS; CDR2 reads YFSETQ. The CDR3 length is 16 residues.

The chain combines TRBV5-5 with TRBJ2-7, with 7 bases fitting TRBD1. Trimming cost V 2 bases and J 3 bases; bases outside gene matches: 8. The CDR3 has 15 residues. Germline V gene lookup returns CDR1 SGHKS and CDR2 YYEKEE (reference sequence). CDR3 nucleotide sequence: TGTGCCAGCAGCTTAATGGGACAGCTTGTCTACGAGCAGTACTTC. Residues: CASSLMGQLVYEQYF.

This clonotype was counted a few times. Just one base apart from a much larger clone, this may be a read error. The rearrangement links TRBV12-3 or TRBV12-4 to TRBJ1-1; 7 nucleotides match TRBD1. The CDR3 contains 14 residues. The CDR3 nucleotides are TGTGCCAGCAGGTCCAGGGGGGGGAACACTGGAGCTTTCTTT. Amino acid sequence: CASRSRGGNTGAFF.

This clonotype was seen many times. This chain links TRBV20-1 with TRBJ1-1; D remains unclear. Per the germline V gene, CDR1 is DFQATT and CDR2 is SNEGSKA (reference sequence). The V and J ends lost 3 bases and 3 bases respectively, with 8 bases between them. This CDR3 is built from 12 residues. The CDR3, as DNA: TGCAGTGCTAGTAGGCGGGACACTGAAGCTTTCTTT. Translated, it gives CSASRRDTEAFF.

This clonotype occurred a few times. The rearrangement links TRBV10-3 to TRBJ2-1; 8 bases align to TRBD1. V lost 3 bases and J lost 6; bases outside the gene matches: 10. Germline V gives CDR1 ENHRY, CDR2 SYGVKD. The CDR3 runs to 16 residues. For the CDR3, the DNA is TGTGCCATCAGTGACAGGGGGCTGGTCCTTGGCAATGAGCAGTTCTTC. Translated: CAISDRGLVLGNEQFF.